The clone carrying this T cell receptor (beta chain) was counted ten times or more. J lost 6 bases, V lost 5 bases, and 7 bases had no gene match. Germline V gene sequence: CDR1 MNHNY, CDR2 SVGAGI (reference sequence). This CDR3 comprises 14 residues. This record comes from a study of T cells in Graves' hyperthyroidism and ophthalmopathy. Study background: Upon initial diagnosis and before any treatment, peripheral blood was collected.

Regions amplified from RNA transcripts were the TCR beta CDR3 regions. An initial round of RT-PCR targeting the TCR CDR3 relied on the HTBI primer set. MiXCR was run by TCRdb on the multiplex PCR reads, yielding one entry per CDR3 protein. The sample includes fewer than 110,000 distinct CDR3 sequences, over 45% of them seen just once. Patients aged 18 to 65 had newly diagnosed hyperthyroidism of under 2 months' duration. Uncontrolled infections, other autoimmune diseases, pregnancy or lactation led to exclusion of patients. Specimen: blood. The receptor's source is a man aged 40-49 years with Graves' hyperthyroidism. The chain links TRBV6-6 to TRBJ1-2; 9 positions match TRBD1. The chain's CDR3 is CASSPTGGVDGYTF. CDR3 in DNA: TGTGCCAGCAGTCCGACAGGGGGTGTCGATGGCTACACCTTC.